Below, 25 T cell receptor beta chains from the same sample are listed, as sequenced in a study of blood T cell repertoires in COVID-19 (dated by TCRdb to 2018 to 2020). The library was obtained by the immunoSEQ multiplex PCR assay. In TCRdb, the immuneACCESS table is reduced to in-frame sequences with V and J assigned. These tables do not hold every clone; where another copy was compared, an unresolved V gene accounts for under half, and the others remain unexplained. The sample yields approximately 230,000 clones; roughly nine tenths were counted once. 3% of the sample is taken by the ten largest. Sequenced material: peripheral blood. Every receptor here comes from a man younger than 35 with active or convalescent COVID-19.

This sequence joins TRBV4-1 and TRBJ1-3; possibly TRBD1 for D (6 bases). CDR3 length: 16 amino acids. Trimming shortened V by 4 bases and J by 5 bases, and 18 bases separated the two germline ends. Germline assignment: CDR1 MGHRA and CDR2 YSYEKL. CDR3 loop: CASSPSSGHGRNTIYF. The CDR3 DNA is TGCGCCAGCAGCCCAAGCTCGGGACACGGGAGAAACACCATATATTTT.

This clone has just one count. The CDR3, as DNA: TGTGCCAGCAGTTTCTCGGGACTAGCGGGAGCATCGCGGTTCTTC. Translation: CASSFSGLAGASRFF. This chain joins TRBV27 and TRBJ2-1, with 14 positions matching TRBD2. Trimming cost V 3 bases and J 15 bases; bases outside gene matches: 10. Looked up from germline, CDR1 is MNHEY and CDR2 is SMNVEV (reference sequence). The CDR3 runs to 15 residues.

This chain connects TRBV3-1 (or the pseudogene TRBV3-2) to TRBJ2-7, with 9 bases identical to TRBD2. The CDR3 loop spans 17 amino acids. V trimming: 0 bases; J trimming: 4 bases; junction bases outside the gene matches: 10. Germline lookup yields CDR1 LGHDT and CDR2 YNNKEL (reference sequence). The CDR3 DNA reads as TGTGCCAGCAGCCAAGATTATTGGGCGGGAGGGAAATACGAGCAGTACTTC. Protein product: CASSQDYWAGGKYEQYF.

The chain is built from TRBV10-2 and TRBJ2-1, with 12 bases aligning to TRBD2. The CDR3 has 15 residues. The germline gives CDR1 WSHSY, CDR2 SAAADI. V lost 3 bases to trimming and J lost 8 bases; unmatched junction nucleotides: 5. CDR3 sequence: CASSDPGLAGYEQFF. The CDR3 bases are TGCGCCAGCAGTGATCCCGGACTAGCGGGGTATGAGCAGTTCTTC.

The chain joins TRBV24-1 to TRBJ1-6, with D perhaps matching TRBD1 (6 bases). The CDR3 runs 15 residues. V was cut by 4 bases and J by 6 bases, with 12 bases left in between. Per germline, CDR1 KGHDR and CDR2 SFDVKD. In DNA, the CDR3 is TGTGCCACCAGTGAGAACGGGACACCTAATTCACCCCTCCACTTT. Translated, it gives CATSENGTPNSPLHF.

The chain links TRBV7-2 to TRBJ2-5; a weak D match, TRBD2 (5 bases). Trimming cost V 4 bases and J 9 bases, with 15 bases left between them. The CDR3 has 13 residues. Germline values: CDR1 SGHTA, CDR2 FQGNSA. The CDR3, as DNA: TGTGCCAGCAGCTCCCTACTCGCCGGGGCCCAGTACTTC. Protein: CASSSLLAGAQYF.

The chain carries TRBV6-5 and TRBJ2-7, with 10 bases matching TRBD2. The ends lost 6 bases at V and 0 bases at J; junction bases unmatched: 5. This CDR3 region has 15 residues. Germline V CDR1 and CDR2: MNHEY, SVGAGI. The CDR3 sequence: CASRITSGVSYEQYF. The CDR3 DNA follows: TGTGCCAGCAGAATTACTAGCGGGGTCTCCTACGAGCAGTACTTC.

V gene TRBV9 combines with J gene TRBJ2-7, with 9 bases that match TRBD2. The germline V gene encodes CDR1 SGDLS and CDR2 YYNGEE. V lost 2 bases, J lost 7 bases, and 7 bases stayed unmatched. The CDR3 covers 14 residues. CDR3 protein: CASSVGGRAREQYF. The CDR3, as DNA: TGTGCCAGCAGCGTGGGCGGGAGGGCCAGGGAGCAGTACTTC.

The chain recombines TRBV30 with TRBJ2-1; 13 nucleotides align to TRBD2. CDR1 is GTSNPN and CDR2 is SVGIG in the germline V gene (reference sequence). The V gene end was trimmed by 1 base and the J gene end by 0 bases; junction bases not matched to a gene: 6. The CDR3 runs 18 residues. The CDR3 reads CAWSGTSGGTYSYNEQFF. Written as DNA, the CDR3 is TGTGCCTGGAGTGGGACTAGCGGGGGAACATACTCCTACAATGAGCAGTTCTTC.

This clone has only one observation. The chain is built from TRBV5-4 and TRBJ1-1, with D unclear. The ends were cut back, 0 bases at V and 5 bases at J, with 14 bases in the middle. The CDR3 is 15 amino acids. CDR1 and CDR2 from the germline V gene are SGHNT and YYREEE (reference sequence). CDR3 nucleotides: TGTGCCAGCAGCTTGGGGACTTCGGGGAGAACTGAAGCTTTCTTT. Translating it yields CASSLGTSGRTEAFF.

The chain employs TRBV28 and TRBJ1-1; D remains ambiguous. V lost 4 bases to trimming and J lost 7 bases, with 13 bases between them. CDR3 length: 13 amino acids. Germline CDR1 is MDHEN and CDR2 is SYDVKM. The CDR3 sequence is CASSSGDLREAFF. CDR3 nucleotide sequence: TGTGCCAGCAGTTCGGGAGACTTACGTGAAGCTTTCTTT.

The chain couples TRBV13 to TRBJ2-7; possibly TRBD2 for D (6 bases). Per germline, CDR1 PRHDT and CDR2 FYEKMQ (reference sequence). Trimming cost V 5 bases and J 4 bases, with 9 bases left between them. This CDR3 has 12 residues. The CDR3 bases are TGTGCCAGCAGCGGAGGGAGTTACGAGCAGTACTTC. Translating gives CASSGGSYEQYF.

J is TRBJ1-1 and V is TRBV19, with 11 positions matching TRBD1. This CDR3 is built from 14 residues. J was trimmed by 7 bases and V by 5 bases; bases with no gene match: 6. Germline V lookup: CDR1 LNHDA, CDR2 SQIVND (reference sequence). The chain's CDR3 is CASSHGQGASEAFF. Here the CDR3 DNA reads TGTGCCAGTAGTCACGGACAGGGGGCGAGTGAAGCTTTCTTT. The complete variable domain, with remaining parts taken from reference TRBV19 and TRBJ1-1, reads DGGITQSPKYLFRKEGQNVTLSCEQNLNHDAMYWYRQDPGQGLRLIYYSQIVNDFQKGDIAEGYSVSREKKESFPLTVTSAQKNPTAFYLCASSHGQGASEAFFGQGTRLTVV.

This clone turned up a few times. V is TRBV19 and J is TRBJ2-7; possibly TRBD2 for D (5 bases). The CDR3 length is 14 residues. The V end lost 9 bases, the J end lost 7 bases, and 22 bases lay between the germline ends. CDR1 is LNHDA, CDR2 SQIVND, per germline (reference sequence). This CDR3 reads CASRDHSSRAEQYF. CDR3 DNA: TGTGCCAGCCGGGATCACTCGTCGAGGGCGGAGCAGTACTTC.

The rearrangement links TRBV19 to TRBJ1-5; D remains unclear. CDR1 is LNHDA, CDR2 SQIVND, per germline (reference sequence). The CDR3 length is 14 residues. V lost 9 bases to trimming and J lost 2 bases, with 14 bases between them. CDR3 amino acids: CASHSFQGNQPQHF. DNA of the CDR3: TGTGCCAGCCACAGTTTTCAGGGCAATCAGCCCCAGCATTTT.

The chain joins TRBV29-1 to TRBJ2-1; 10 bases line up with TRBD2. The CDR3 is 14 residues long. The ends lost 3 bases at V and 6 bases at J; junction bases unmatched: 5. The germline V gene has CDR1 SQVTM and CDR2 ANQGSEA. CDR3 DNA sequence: TGCAGCGTTGATAGGACTAGCGGACCCAATGAGCAGTTCTTC. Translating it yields CSVDRTSGPNEQFF.

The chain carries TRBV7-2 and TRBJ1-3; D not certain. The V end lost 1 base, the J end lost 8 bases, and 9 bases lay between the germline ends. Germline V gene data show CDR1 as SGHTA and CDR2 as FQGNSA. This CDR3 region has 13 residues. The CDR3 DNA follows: TGTGCCAGCAGCTTAGGTCTGAGGGACACCATATATTTT. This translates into CASSLGLRDTIYF.

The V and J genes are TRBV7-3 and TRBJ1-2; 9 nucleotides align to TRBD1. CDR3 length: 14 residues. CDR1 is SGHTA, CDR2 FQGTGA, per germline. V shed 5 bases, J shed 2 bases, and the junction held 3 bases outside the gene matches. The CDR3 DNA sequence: TGTGCCAGCAGCCTGGGACAGGGAAACTATGGCTACACCTTC. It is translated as CASSLGQGNYGYTF.

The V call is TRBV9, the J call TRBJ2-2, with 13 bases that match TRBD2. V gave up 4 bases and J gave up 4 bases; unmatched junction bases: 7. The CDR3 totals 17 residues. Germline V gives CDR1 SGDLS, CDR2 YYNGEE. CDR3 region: CASSRTSGSHSTGELFF. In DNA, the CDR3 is TGTGCCAGCAGCCGGACTAGCGGGAGTCATAGCACCGGGGAGCTGTTTTTT.

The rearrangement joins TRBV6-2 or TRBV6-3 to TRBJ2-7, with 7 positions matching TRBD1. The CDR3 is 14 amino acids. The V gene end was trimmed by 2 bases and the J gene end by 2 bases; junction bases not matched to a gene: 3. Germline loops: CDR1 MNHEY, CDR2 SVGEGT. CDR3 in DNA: TGTGCCAGCAGTTACGCCGACAGGGCCTACGAGCAGTACTTC. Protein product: CASSYADRAYEQYF.

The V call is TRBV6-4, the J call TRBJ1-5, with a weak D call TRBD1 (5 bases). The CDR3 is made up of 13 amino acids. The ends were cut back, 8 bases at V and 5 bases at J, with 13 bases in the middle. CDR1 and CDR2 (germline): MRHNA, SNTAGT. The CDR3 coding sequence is TGTGCCAGCGGTCAGGGCGGGGATCAGCCCCAGCATTTT. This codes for CASGQGGDQPQHF.

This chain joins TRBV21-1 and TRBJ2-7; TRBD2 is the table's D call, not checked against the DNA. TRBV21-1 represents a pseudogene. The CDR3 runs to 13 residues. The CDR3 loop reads CASSKENSYEQYF. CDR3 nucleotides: TGTGCCAGCAGCAAGGAGAACTCCTACGAGCAGTACTTC.

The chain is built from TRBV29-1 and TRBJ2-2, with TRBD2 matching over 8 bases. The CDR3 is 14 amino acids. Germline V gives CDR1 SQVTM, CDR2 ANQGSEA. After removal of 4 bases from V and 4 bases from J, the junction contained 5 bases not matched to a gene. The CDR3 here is CSVGTGGLTGELFF. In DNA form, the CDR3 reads TGCAGCGTTGGTACGGGAGGGCTCACCGGGGAGCTGTTTTTT.

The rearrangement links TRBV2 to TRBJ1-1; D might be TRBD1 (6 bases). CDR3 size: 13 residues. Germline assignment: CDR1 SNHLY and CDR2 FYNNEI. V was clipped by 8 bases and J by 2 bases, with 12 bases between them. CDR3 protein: CASHQQGNTEAFF. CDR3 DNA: TGTGCCAGCCACCAACAGGGAAACACTGAAGCTTTCTTT.

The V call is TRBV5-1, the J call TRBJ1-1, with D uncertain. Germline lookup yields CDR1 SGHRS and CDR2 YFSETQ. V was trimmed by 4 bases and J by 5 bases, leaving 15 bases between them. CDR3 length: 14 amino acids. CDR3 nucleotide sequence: TGCGCCAGCAGCGAGGAGGGAATGGGTACTGAAGCTTTCTTT. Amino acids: CASSEEGMGTEAFF. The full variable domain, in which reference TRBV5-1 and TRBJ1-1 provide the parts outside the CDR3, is KAGVTQTPRYLIKTRGQQVTLSCSPISGHRSVSWYQQTPGQGLQFLFEYFSETQRNKGNFPGRFSGRQFSNSRSEMNVSTLELGDSALYLCASSEEGMGTEAFFGQGTRLTVV.